The 19 T cell receptor beta chains reported below all come from one sample, sequenced in a study of blood T cell repertoires in COVID-19. Sequencing used immunoSEQ multiplex PCR; TCRdb keeps in-frame clones, though not all of them. Of 130,000 to 150,000 clones listed, 80% to 90% were seen once; the top ten hold about 6%. Specimen: peripheral blood. Receptors originate from a man older than 75 with acute or convalescent COVID-19.

The chain joins TRBV7-9 to TRBJ2-1; 9 nucleotides agree with TRBD1. J lost 7 bases, V lost 1 base, and 8 bases had no gene match. The CDR3 runs to 16 residues. CDR1 SEHNR and CDR2 FQNEAQ come from the germline V gene (reference sequence). The CDR3 here is CASSLDSGTGTNEQFF. In nucleotides, the CDR3 is TGTGCCAGCAGCTTAGACTCCGGGACAGGGACGAATGAGCAGTTCTTC.

The sample holds one count of this clone. The chain recombines TRBV29-1 with TRBJ1-1, with D maybe TRBD1 (5 bases). The CDR3 covers 14 residues. V was cut by 6 bases and J by 0 bases, with 14 bases left in between. CDR1 and CDR2 from the germline V gene are SQVTM and ANQGSEA. The CDR3 bases are TGCAGCGTCGCAACTACAGGAATGAACACTGAAGCTTTCTTT. This translates into CSVATTGMNTEAFF.

The chain combines TRBV18 with TRBJ1-1; 10 positions match TRBD1. The CDR3 runs to 14 residues. J was trimmed by 5 bases and V by 3 bases; bases with no gene match: 3. Germline V gene lookup returns CDR1 KGHSH and CDR2 LQKENI. The CDR3 loop reads CASSPDRGWTEAFF. Written as DNA, the CDR3 is TGTGCCAGCTCACCGGACAGGGGGTGGACTGAAGCTTTCTTT.

The genes are TRBV19 and TRBJ1-3; the D gene is possibly TRBD1 (5 bases). The length of the CDR3 is 16 residues. Germline CDR1 LNHDA, CDR2 SQIVND (reference sequence). Trimming shortened V by 2 bases and J by 0 bases, and 11 bases separated the two germline ends. The CDR3, as DNA: TGTGCCAGTAGTATAACGGGACTTTACTCTGGAAACACCATATATTTT. It is translated as CASSITGLYSGNTIYF.

The CDR3 reads CASSPQLDEQYF. The DNA for the CDR3 is TGTGCCAGCAGCCCCCAGTTGGACGAGCAGTACTTC. The chain uses TRBV6-6 and TRBJ2-7; D gene uncertain. V shed 6 bases and J shed 5 bases, with 11 bases lying between them. The germline CDR1 and CDR2 sequences are MNHNY and SVGAGI (reference sequence). This CDR3 is built from 12 residues.

This clone appeared a single time. The rearrangement links TRBV7-6 to TRBJ2-2; no clear D. The CDR3 consists of 16 residues. Between the trimmed V and J ends, which lost 1 base and 5 bases, there was a span of 14 bases. Germline V gene data show CDR1 as SGHVS and CDR2 as FNYEAQ. The CDR3 coding sequence is TGTGCCAGCAGCTTAGGTCCAGCGCGTGGAACCGGGGAGCTGTTTTTT. This codes for CASSLGPARGTGELFF.

The CDR3 DNA reads TGTGCCAGCGGGAGGAGCACAGATACGCAGTATTTT. Residues: CASGRSTDTQYF. This sequence joins TRBV27 and TRBJ2-3, with D possibly being TRBD2 (6 bases). CDR3 length: 12 residues. CDR1 is MNHEY, CDR2 SMNVEV, per germline (reference sequence). Trimming removed 8 bases from V and 0 bases from J, with 6 bases in between.

This chain uses TRBV7-9 with TRBJ2-3, with 14 bases fitting TRBD2. V gave up 5 bases and J gave up 1 base; unmatched junction bases: 2. Germline loops: CDR1 SEHNR, CDR2 FQNEAQ (reference sequence). The CDR3 loop spans 16 amino acids. Written as DNA, the CDR3 is TGTGCCAGCAGCGCGGGACTAGCGGGGGGCACAGATACGCAGTATTTT. Translating it yields CASSAGLAGGTDTQYF.

This clone turned up a few times. The chain carries TRBV6-5 and TRBJ2-1, with TRBD2 matching over 7 bases. The CDR3 has 14 residues. The trim removed 6 bases at V and 6 bases at J, leaving 8 bases unmatched. Germline CDR1 reads MNHEY; CDR2 reads SVGAGI. The CDR3 coding sequence is TGTGCCAGCAGCAGGGCGGGAGATAGCAATGAGCAGTTCTTC. This sequence encodes CASSRAGDSNEQFF.

This chain uses TRBV9 with TRBJ2-1; 11 nucleotides line up with TRBD1. In germline, CDR1 is SGDLS, CDR2 YYNGEE. Unmatched junction bases numbered 4, after V lost 3 bases and J lost 8 bases. There are 14 residues in the CDR3. This chain's CDR3 is CASSDPGQGDEQFF. The CDR3 region has the DNA TGTGCCAGCAGCGACCCGGGACAGGGGGATGAGCAGTTCTTC. The entire variable domain, with the rest obtained from reference TRBV9 and TRBJ2-1, is as follows: DSGVTQTPKHLITATGQRVTLRCSPRSGDLSVYWYQQSLDQGLQFLIQYYNGEERAKGNILERFSAQQFPDLHSELNLSSLELGDSALYFCASSDPGQGDEQFFGPGTRLTVL.

The sample holds a few counts of this clone. This chain joins TRBV29-1 and TRBJ2-7; the match to TRBD2 covers 8 bases. Germline CDR1 and CDR2: SQVTM and ANQGSEA. The CDR3 loop spans 13 amino acids. Unmatched junction bases numbered 7, after V lost 7 bases and J lost 2 bases. In DNA form, the CDR3 reads TGCAGCGGTAAGACTAGCGAAACCTACGAGCAGTACTTC. This sequence encodes CSGKTSETYEQYF.

The rearrangement joins TRBV18 to TRBJ2-7, with TRBD1 identical over 9 bases. Germline CDR1 reads KGHSH; CDR2 reads LQKENI. After removal of 1 base from V and 4 bases from J, the junction contained 2 bases not matched to a gene. The CDR3 is 14 amino acids. The DNA for the CDR3 is TGTGCCAGCTCACCACTGGGACAGGGTTACGAGCAGTACTTC. It codes for CASSPLGQGYEQYF.

The chain carries TRBV5-3 and TRBJ1-5; D is uncertain. TRBV5-3 is treated as an ORF (open reading frame) with a function not yet certain. The CDR3 has 14 residues. V was trimmed by 0 bases and J by 6 bases, leaving 10 bases between them. The chain's CDR3 is CARSLVRVGQPQHF. The CDR3 DNA reads TGTGCCAGAAGCTTGGTTCGGGTCGGTCAGCCCCAGCATTTT.

The chain couples TRBV5-1 to TRBJ1-2, with 9 positions matching TRBD1. This CDR3 spans 15 amino acids. Germline assignment: CDR1 SGHRS and CDR2 YFSETQ. Trimming cost V 0 bases and J 1 base; bases outside gene matches: 1. The CDR3 reads CASSLEGQGNYGYTF. The CDR3 DNA follows: TGCGCCAGCAGCTTGGAGGGACAGGGTAACTATGGCTACACCTTC.

The CDR3 DNA is TGTGCCAGCAGCAAACCGCAGGGGGCCTACCGCAAGGTTAATTCACCCCTCCACTTT. Amino acid sequence: CASSKPQGAYRKVNSPLHF. The gene calls are TRBV21-1 and TRBJ1-6; the table's D call TRBD1 went unverified against the DNA. TRBV21-1 is a pseudogene segment. The CDR3 has 19 residues.

This sequence joins TRBV6-1 and TRBJ1-6; D is possibly TRBD1 (5 bases). Germline V gene sequence: CDR1 MNHNS, CDR2 SASEGT. The germline V and J ends were trimmed by 3 bases and 6 bases, with 15 bases remaining between them. The CDR3 sequence is 16 residues long. The CDR3 here is CASSDRSRQGNSPLHF. The CDR3 DNA reads TGTGCCAGCAGTGATAGATCGCGCCAGGGTAATTCACCCCTCCACTTT.

The chain couples TRBV6-5 to TRBJ2-7; 7 bases map to TRBD1. J was trimmed by 4 bases and V by 10 bases; bases with no gene match: 13. The germline V gene encodes CDR1 MNHEY and CDR2 SVGAGI. This CDR3 region has 14 residues. In DNA form, the CDR3 reads TGTGCCACCCTAGGGGTAGGGGGCGCGTACGAGCAGTACTTC. Translating it yields CATLGVGGAYEQYF.

The J gene is TRBJ2-2, the V gene TRBV13; unclear D gene. Between the trimmed V and J ends, which lost 4 bases and 5 bases, there was a span of 8 bases. Germline values: CDR1 PRHDT, CDR2 FYEKMQ (reference sequence). The CDR3 loop spans 13 amino acids. CDR3 in DNA: TGTGCCAGCAGCTCGAGGCTTACCGGGGAGCTGTTTTTT. It yields the protein CASSSRLTGELFF.

This clone was seen once. The V and J genes are TRBV4-1 and TRBJ1-2; D not resolved. V lost 1 base and J lost 0, with 6 bases in between. The CDR3 consists of 14 residues. Germline V gene data show CDR1 as MGHRA and CDR2 as YSYEKL. In DNA form, the CDR3 reads TGCGCCAGCAGCCAAGTTGCAGCTAACTATGGCTACACCTTC. This encodes CASSQVAANYGYTF.